The clone carrying this T cell receptor beta chain has just a few counts. As yet, its antigen is unknown. The junction had 6 bases not matched to a gene; V was cut back by 4 bases and J by 3 bases. Germline V lookup: CDR1 LNHDA, CDR2 SQIVND (reference sequence). This CDR3 has 15 residues. The data belong to a study of post-analysis software for immune sequencing data. Study findings and constraints: There were a few TRBV segments more frequent in patients than controls, and TRBV5-6, TRBV5-1 and TRBV20-1 were among them.

Prepared TCR beta cDNA libraries contained unique molecular identifiers. TCRdb re-called the PCR reads through MiXCR, storing one row per CDR3 protein. The repertoire holds 700,000 to 900,000 distinct CDR3 sequences, with around 42% as singletons. This rearrangement joins TRBV19 to TRBJ2-3; 8 nucleotides line up with TRBD2. This TCR was sampled from a girl aged 5 to 17 with multiple sclerosis. The sequencing sample was made of blood. CDR3 in amino acids: CASSTGTRSTDTQYF. The CDR3 DNA is TGTGCCAGTAGTACCGGGACTAGGTCAACAGATACGCAGTATTTT.